This T cell receptor (beta chain) was sequenced in a study of T cells in Graves' hyperthyroidism and ophthalmopathy. Study-wide context: Peripheral blood specimens were obtained at initial diagnosis, prior to any treatment.

This clonotype came up many times. Its cognate antigen is unknown. Lactation, pregnancy, other autoimmune disease or uncontrolled infection led to exclusion of patients. Sample collection date corresponds to first hyperthyroidism diagnosis, prior to any ophthalmopathy symptoms. General observations from the study: Ophthalmopathy onset followed model prediction by a median approximately six months.

The source material, RNA transcripts, was used to amplify TCR beta CDR3 regions. A first-round RT-PCR of the TCR CDR3 used the HTBI primer set. TCRdb re-called the multiplex PCR reads with MiXCR, one entry per CDR3 protein. The sample consists of nearly 600,000 distinct CDR3 sequences, approximately 13% of them appearing once. V lost 3 bases and J lost 4, with 9 bases in between. Germline loops: CDR1 DFQATT, CDR2 SNEGSKA (reference sequence). The length of the CDR3 is 12 residues. The clonotype comes from a young woman with Graves' hyperthyroidism that later progressed to Graves' ophthalmopathy. This chain joins TRBV20-1 and TRBJ1-1, with D possibly TRBD1 on 5 matching bases. Sequences were obtained from blood. CDR3 DNA: TGCAGTGCTAGGGGGGGGAGCACTGAAGCTTTCTTT. As protein: CSARGGSTEAFF.